One sample yielded the 11 T cell receptor beta chains listed below, sequenced in a study of shared T cell receptors in the human thymus. TCRdb's table, derived via immunoSEQ multiplex PCR, lists solely in-frame clones and lacks some. The sample includes approximately 580,000 clones, about 84% of them seen just once. The data were also submitted as part of a second study, on human thymus T cells.

Source material: thymocytes. These receptors all stem from a boy under two years old with a congenital heart defect.

V gene TRBV14 combines with J gene TRBJ1-4; 7 bases are shared with TRBD1. This CDR3 spans 15 amino acids. CDR1 is SGHDN, CDR2 FVKESK, per germline. With V trimmed by 1 base and J by 8 bases, 7 bases remained unmatched. The chain's CDR3 is CASSQGPRGREKLFF. CDR3 in DNA: TGTGCCAGCAGCCAAGGACCTAGGGGGCGGGAAAAACTGTTTTTT.

The chain joins TRBV10-3 to TRBJ2-3, with a tentative D call TRBD2 (5 bases). The V gene lost 3 bases and the J gene lost 4 bases, with 11 bases spanning the gap. Germline CDR1 is ENHRY and CDR2 is SYGVKD. The CDR3 loop spans 14 amino acids. CDR3 in DNA: TGTGCCATCAGTGACCGGGATCCTCCAGATACGCAGTATTTT. This encodes CAISDRDPPDTQYF.

This chain uses TRBV4-1 with TRBJ2-5; D ambiguous. With the DNA end fitting TRBJ2-7 better, the J assignment may be wrong. CDR1 is MGHRA, CDR2 YSYEKL, per germline. This CDR3 contains 16 residues. The CDR3 DNA reads as TGCGCCAGCAGCCAAGTGCACGGGTGGCCTTCCTACGAGCAGTACTTC. Protein: CASSQVHGWPSYEQYF.

This sequence joins TRBV4-2 and TRBJ2-7; perhaps TRBD1 as D (6 bases). V was trimmed by 4 bases and J by 10 bases, leaving 20 bases between them. The CDR3 covers 14 residues. Germline-derived CDR1 and CDR2 are LGHNA and YNFKEQ. In nucleotides, the CDR3 is TGTGCCAGCAGCCCCACACTACAGGGAGTGGGCCAGTACTTC. Its translation: CASSPTLQGVGQYF.

The gene calls are TRBV28 and TRBJ1-2; no reliable D call. The CDR3 has 12 residues. Germline lookup yields CDR1 MDHEN and CDR2 SYDVKM. V was cut by 8 bases and J by 4 bases, with 11 bases left in between. CDR3 in DNA: TGTGCCAGCTCGGCCCAGGCCTATGGCTACACCTTC. It specifies CASSAQAYGYTF.

The chain links TRBV15 to TRBJ2-2, with TRBD2 matching over 9 bases. Germline loops: CDR1 LNHNV, CDR2 YYDKDF (reference sequence). Trimming cost V 5 bases and J 9 bases; bases outside gene matches: 10. CDR3 length: 15 amino acids. The CDR3 here is CATSGLAGASWELFF. CDR3 bases: TGTGCCACCAGCGGATTAGCGGGAGCGTCCTGGGAGCTGTTTTTT.

The chain recombines TRBV10-3 with TRBJ2-3, with TRBD2 matching 12 bases. V gave up 3 bases and J gave up 2 bases; unmatched junction bases: 9. The germline V gene encodes CDR1 ENHRY and CDR2 SYGVKD. The CDR3 is made up of 18 amino acids. The CDR3: CAISERRLAGGLTDTQYF. CDR3 nucleotides: TGTGCCATCAGTGAACGGCGGCTAGCGGGGGGGCTCACAGATACGCAGTATTTT.

This rearrangement joins TRBV27 to TRBJ2-1; 7 bases match TRBD2. This CDR3 is built from 15 residues. Germline V gene sequence: CDR1 MNHEY, CDR2 SMNVEV (reference sequence). The V gene end was trimmed by 4 bases and the J gene end by 5 bases; junction bases not matched to a gene: 8. The CDR3 protein is CASSSPSGKHNEQFF. CDR3 nucleotides: TGTGCCAGCAGTTCACCCAGCGGGAAGCACAATGAGCAGTTCTTC.

This chain links TRBV6-1 with TRBJ1-4; possibly TRBD1 for D (6 bases). The V end lost 3 bases, the J end lost 11 bases, and 19 bases lay between the germline ends. The CDR3 consists of 15 residues. Germline lookup yields CDR1 MNHNS and CDR2 SASEGT. CDR3 bases: TGTGCCAGCAGTGAGCCTCCGGGACACCGAAAGAAACTGTTTTTT. Translated: CASSEPPGHRKKLFF.

The CDR3 DNA follows: TGTGCCAGCAGCCAAGGGGGAAGCGGGAGGAATGGATCCTACGAGCAGTACTTC. Its translation is CASSQGGSGRNGSYEQYF. The chain employs TRBV4-2 and TRBJ2-7, with 9 bases that match TRBD2. The CDR3 consists of 18 residues. Unmatched junction bases numbered 11, after V lost 1 base and J lost 1 base. Germline assignment: CDR1 LGHNA and CDR2 YNFKEQ.

The chain has TRBV28 and TRBJ2-1; D is unresolved. The CDR3 has 13 residues. Trimming removed 8 bases at V and 3 bases at J, with 11 bases between. Germline V gene sequence: CDR1 MDHEN, CDR2 SYDVKM. The CDR3 DNA is TGTGCCAGCGGGCGACGGAACTACAATGAGCAGTTCTTC. It encodes CASGRRNYNEQFF. The entire variable domain, with the rest obtained from reference TRBV28 and TRBJ2-1, is as follows: DVKVTQSSRYLVKRTGEKVFLECVQDMDHENMFWYRQDPGLGLRLIYFSYDVKMKEKGDIPEGYSVSREKKERFSLILESASTNQTSMYLCASGRRNYNEQFFGPGTRLTVL.